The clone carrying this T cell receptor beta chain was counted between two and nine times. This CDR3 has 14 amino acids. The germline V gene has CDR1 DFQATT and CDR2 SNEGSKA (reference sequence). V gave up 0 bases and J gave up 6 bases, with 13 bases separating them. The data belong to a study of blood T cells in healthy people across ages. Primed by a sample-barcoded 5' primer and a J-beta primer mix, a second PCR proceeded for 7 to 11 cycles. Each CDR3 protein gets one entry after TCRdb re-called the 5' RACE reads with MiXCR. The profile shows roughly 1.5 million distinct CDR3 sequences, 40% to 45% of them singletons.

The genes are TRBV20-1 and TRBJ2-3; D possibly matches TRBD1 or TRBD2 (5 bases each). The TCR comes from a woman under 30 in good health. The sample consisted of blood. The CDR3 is CSAREGQGADTQYF. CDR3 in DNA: TGCAGTGCTAGAGAAGGGCAGGGAGCCGATACGCAGTATTTT.